What follows is one T cell receptor beta chain and its context. V lost 5 bases, J lost 6 bases, and 12 bases lay in between. There are 14 residues in the CDR3. CDR1 is SGHDT, CDR2 YYEEEE, per germline. Authors' data handling: Nucleated cell counts were estimated from reference gene primer amplification. The assay was immunoSEQ multiplex PCR, and TCRdb's table has in-frame clones only and misses some. That table gives V, J and clone size, and the DNA gave D and trimming. The repertoire holds 25,000 to 30,000 clones, with around 90% as singletons. This sample is part of a study of blood T cell repertoires in COVID-19. Study summary: The United States, Italy and Spain were the sources of the acute and convalescent COVID-19 samples. Sources were T cells, B-cell-depleted T cells, or PBMCs; the material itself was cDNA or gDNA.

Specimen: peripheral blood. The source of this sequence is a human donor in a cohort sampled during active COVID-19. The chain employs TRBV5-6 and TRBJ1-6; D is undetermined. In nucleotides, the CDR3 is TGTGCCAGCAGGTTAAGAGGTGGTAATTCACCCCTCCACTTT. It yields the protein CASRLRGGNSPLHF. Based on the CDR3 plus reference TRBV5-6 and TRBJ1-6, the full variable domain is DAGVTQSPTHLIKTRGQQVTLRCSPKSGHDTVSWYQQALGQGPQFIFQYYEEEERQRGNFPDRFSGHQFPNYSSELNVNALLLGDSALYLCASRLRGGNSPLHFGNGTRLTVT.